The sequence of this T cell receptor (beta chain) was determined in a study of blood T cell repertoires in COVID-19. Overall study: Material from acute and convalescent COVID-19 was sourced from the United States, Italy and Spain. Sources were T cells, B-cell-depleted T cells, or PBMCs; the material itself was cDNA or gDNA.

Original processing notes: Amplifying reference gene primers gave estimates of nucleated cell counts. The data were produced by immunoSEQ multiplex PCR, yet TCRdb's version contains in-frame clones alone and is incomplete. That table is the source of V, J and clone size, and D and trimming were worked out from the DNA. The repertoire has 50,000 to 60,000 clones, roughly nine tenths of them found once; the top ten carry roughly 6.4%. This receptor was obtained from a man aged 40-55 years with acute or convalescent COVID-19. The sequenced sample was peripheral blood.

The CDR3 DNA is TGTGCCAGCAGTCGGGGGGCGGTCCAGTTCTTC. This encodes CASSRGAVQFF. The genes are TRBV6-2 or TRBV6-3 and TRBJ2-1, with D perhaps matching TRBD2 (7 bases). The CDR3 consists of 11 residues. Germline V lookup: CDR1 MNHEY, CDR2 SVGEGT. Trimming removed 5 bases at V and 13 bases at J, with 12 bases between.